Included here is one T cell receptor beta chain sequence, with context. The sample originates from a study of technical replicates of blood from several donors. Trimming stripped 1 base from V and 5 bases from J, with 13 bases between. From germline, CDR1 is SEHNR and CDR2 FQNEAQ (reference sequence). This CDR3 comprises 15 residues. Clones were read by immunoSEQ multiplex PCR, and TCRdb kept only the in-frame ones, dropping some. The sample has around 100,000 clones, approximately 96% seen once. The sample taken for sequencing was T cells isolated from PBMCs. The chain employs TRBV7-9 and TRBJ2-3, with D possibly TRBD2 on 6 matching bases. The source of this sequence is a human donor in good health. CDR3 sequence reads: CASSLGFMGGDTQYF. CDR3 DNA sequence: TGTGCCAGCAGCTTAGGGTTTATGGGAGGAGATACGCAGTATTTT.